The next 19 T cell receptor beta chains were all read from a single sample in a study of regulatory T cells in long-lasting Graves disease. Regarding time point: newly diagnosed GD, antithyroid drugs for less than 3 months. There was RNA extracted from PBMCs, and the TCR library was made from it. Construction of TCR beta libraries relied on iRepertoire HTBI primers and on Arm-PCR targeting CDR3 regions. MiXCR was run by TCRdb on the multiplex PCR reads, yielding one entry per CDR3 protein. The sample has 350,000 to 500,000 distinct CDR3 sequences; about a sixth are singletons. In addition, the sample was reused for a study of T cells in Graves' hyperthyroidism and ophthalmopathy.

Specimen: peripheral blood mononuclear cells (PBMCs), collected at new diagnosis, from a patient treated with antithyroid drugs. All receptors come from a young woman with Graves disease.

This clonotype was seen repeatedly, ten times or more. The chain has TRBV5-1 and TRBJ2-2; D is undetermined. The CDR3 spans 15 residues. CDR1 SGHRS and CDR2 YFSETQ come from the germline V gene. V lost 4 bases to trimming and J lost 0 bases, with 10 bases between them. The CDR3 loop reads CASSPIGANTGELFF. For the CDR3, the DNA is TGCGCCAGCAGCCCTATTGGGGCGAACACCGGGGAGCTGTTTTTT.

This clonotype was seen at least ten times. V is TRBV7-8 and J is TRBJ1-5; tentative D call: TRBD1 (5 bases). Germline V gene lookup returns CDR1 SGHVS and CDR2 FQNEAQ. The CDR3 totals 14 residues. Trimming shortened V by 5 bases and J by 4 bases, and 12 bases separated the two germline ends. CDR3 DNA sequence: TGTGCCAGCAGCCCCCGGGGCCCTAATCAGCCCCAGCATTTT. As protein: CASSPRGPNQPQHF.

The CDR3 DNA reads TGTGCCAGCAGCTTAGCTACAGGGTCTTCTGGGGAGCTGTTTTTT. Translating it yields CASSLATGSSGELFF. The chain couples TRBV7-9 to TRBJ2-2; D possibly corresponds to TRBD1 (6 bases). CDR3 length equals 15 residues. The germline V gene encodes CDR1 SEHNR and CDR2 FQNEAQ (reference sequence). V was trimmed by 0 bases and J by 8 bases, leaving 13 bases between them. Full variable domain (outside the CDR3, taken from reference TRBV7-9 and TRBJ2-2): DTGVSQNPRHKITKRGQNVTFRCDPISEHNRLYWYRQTLGQGPEFLTYFQNEAQLEKSRLLSDRFSAERPKGSFSTLEIQRTEQGDSAMYLCASSLATGSSGELFFGEGSRLTVL.

This clonotype was counted at least ten times. V is TRBV6-1 and J is TRBJ2-5; 11 nucleotides align to TRBD2. After removal of 6 bases from V and 4 bases from J, the junction contained 28 bases not matched to a gene. This CDR3 comprises 22 residues. The V gene's germline CDR1 is MNHNS and CDR2 SASEGT. CDR3: CASSSGGRGGLAVESRGETQYF. CDR3 bases: TGTGCCAGCAGCTCCGGGGGGCGCGGGGGACTAGCGGTAGAATCTCGAGGAGAGACCCAGTACTTC.

This clonotype was seen a handful of times. V gene TRBV5-1 combines with J gene TRBJ2-1, with D tentatively TRBD2 (7 bases). The CDR3 sequence is 17 residues long. V was pared by 5 bases and J by 8 bases, with 26 bases between. Germline CDR1 reads SGHRS; CDR2 reads YFSETQ. This CDR3 reads CASSAGRGLSAGDEQFF. The DNA for the CDR3 is TGCGCCAGCAGTGCCGGCAGGGGACTATCCGCAGGTGATGAGCAGTTCTTC.

The chain joins TRBV7-2 to TRBJ1-2, with D maybe TRBD1 (5 bases). Per the germline V gene, CDR1 is SGHTA and CDR2 is FQGNSA. V lost 3 bases and J lost 4, with 18 bases in between. This CDR3 spans 16 amino acids. The CDR3 region is CASSLGTGGAGYGYTF. CDR3 nucleotide sequence: TGTGCCAGCAGCTTGGGAACAGGTGGGGCGGGCTATGGCTACACCTTC.

This clonotype appeared many times. The DNA of the CDR3 is TGTGCCAGCAGCTTAGAACAGGGGTTGTATGGGTTGAATGAGCAGTTCTTC. This encodes CASSLEQGLYGLNEQFF. V gene TRBV11-2 combines with J gene TRBJ2-1; 7 bases match TRBD1. This CDR3 spans 17 amino acids. The ends lost 0 bases at V and 7 bases at J; junction bases unmatched: 12. Germline CDR1 reads SGHAT; CDR2 reads FQNNGV. The entire variable domain, with the rest obtained from reference TRBV11-2 and TRBJ2-1, is as follows: EAGVAQSPRYKIIEKRQSVAFWCNPISGHATLYWYQQILGQGPKLLIQFQNNGVVDDSQLPKDRFSAERLKGVDSTLKIQPAKLEDSAVYLCASSLEQGLYGLNEQFFGPGTRLTVL.

There are many counts of this clonotype. The V call is TRBV28, the J call TRBJ2-4, with unresolved D. This CDR3 has 16 residues. The germline V gene encodes CDR1 MDHEN and CDR2 SYDVKM. Trimming cost V 2 bases and J 1 base, with 12 bases left between them. Written as DNA, the CDR3 is TGTGCCAGCAGTTTAAATGTCATAGGGGCCAAAAACATTCAGTACTTC. This translates into CASSLNVIGAKNIQYF.

This chain joins TRBV27 and TRBJ2-7, with D perhaps given as TRBD1 or TRBD2 (5 bases each). The CDR3 sequence is 14 residues long. V lost 3 bases to trimming and J lost 1 base, with 10 bases between them. Germline V gene data show CDR1 as MNHEY and CDR2 as SMNVEV (reference sequence). CDR3 sequence: CASSFRGPSYEQYF. The CDR3 DNA reads as TGTGCCAGCAGTTTTCGGGGACCATCCTACGAGCAGTACTTC.

The J gene is TRBJ2-1, the V gene TRBV19, with 10 bases identical to TRBD2. V lost 2 bases to trimming and J lost 8 bases; unmatched junction nucleotides: 12. The length of the CDR3 is 17 residues. Per the germline V gene, CDR1 is LNHDA and CDR2 is SQIVND (reference sequence). DNA of the CDR3: TGTGCCAGTAGTATAAAGGGGGAACTAGCGGGGTATCATGAGCAGTTCTTC. Its protein product is CASSIKGELAGYHEQFF.

The CDR3 is CASHPRGGRYTGELFF. The CDR3 coding sequence is TGTGCCAGCCACCCCCGGGGCGGGAGGTACACCGGGGAGCTGTTTTTT. The V gene is TRBV6-1, the J gene TRBJ2-2; 8 bases map to TRBD2. V lost 8 bases and J lost 3; bases outside the gene matches: 11. Germline values: CDR1 MNHNS, CDR2 SASEGT. CDR3 length: 16 amino acids.

The sample holds many counts of this clonotype. The V gene is TRBV28, the J gene TRBJ2-1, with D perhaps matching TRBD1 (6 bases). The CDR3 sequence is 13 residues long. The V and J ends lost 8 bases and 2 bases respectively, with 10 bases between them. Germline V gene sequence: CDR1 MDHEN, CDR2 SYDVKM. CDR3 in DNA: TGTGCCAGCCGGCAGGGGCCCTACAATGAGCAGTTCTTC. Amino acid sequence: CASRQGPYNEQFF.

This clonotype was counted ten times or more. V and J are TRBV27 and TRBJ1-1; 9 bases line up with TRBD1. This CDR3 has 12 amino acids. V gave up 5 bases and J gave up 11 bases; unmatched junction bases: 6. Germline V gene data show CDR1 as MNHEY and CDR2 as SMNVEV (reference sequence). The CDR3 DNA sequence: TGTGCCAGCAGTCCGGGACAGGGTATTGCTTTCTTT. As protein: CASSPGQGIAFF.

In regard to this clonotype: Given a far larger clone just one base away, this is likely a sequencing read error. The chain joins TRBV11-2 to TRBJ2-4; 10 nucleotides align to TRBD2. V dropped 10 bases and J dropped 13; count of bases not matched to a gene: 13. Germline loops: CDR1 SGHAT, CDR2 FQNNGV. The CDR3 has 13 residues. CDR3 sequence: CATRTSGNNEQYF. The CDR3 DNA sequence: TGTGCCACAAGGACTAGCGGTAACAATGAGCAGTACTTC.

This sequence joins TRBV4-3 and TRBJ2-1; no definite D call. Trimming stripped 3 bases from V and 10 bases from J, with 10 bases between. This CDR3 has 12 amino acids. Germline CDR1 LGHNA, CDR2 YSLEER. CDR3 sequence reads: CASSQVPWEQFF. The DNA of the CDR3 is TGCGCCAGCAGCCAGGTTCCGTGGGAGCAGTTCTTC.

This clonotype was observed many times. V gene TRBV7-2 combines with J gene TRBJ2-7; D possibly corresponds to TRBD2 (5 bases). V shed 3 bases and J shed 1 base, with 10 bases lying between them. Germline V gene sequence: CDR1 SGHTA, CDR2 FQGNSA. The CDR3 length is 14 residues. The CDR3 here is CASSFDRGSYEQYF. CDR3 DNA: TGTGCCAGCAGCTTCGATCGGGGATCCTACGAGCAGTACTTC.

This clonotype was recorded at least ten times. The V gene is TRBV6-5, the J gene TRBJ2-7; D is uncertain. CDR3 length: 14 residues. Germline values: CDR1 MNHEY, CDR2 SVGAGI. The V end lost 0 bases, the J end lost 1 base, and 7 bases lay between the germline ends. CDR3 bases: TGTGCCAGCAGTTACTCGGTCAGGTCCTACGAGCAGTACTTC. Residues: CASSYSVRSYEQYF.

This rearrangement joins TRBV6-2 or TRBV6-3 to TRBJ2-2; the D gene could be TRBD1 or TRBD2 (5 bases each). V shed 8 bases and J shed 4 bases, with 14 bases lying between them. CDR3 length: 14 residues. Germline V gene lookup returns CDR1 MNHEY and CDR2 SVGEGT. The CDR3 DNA sequence: TGTGCCAGCCTCTTAAAGGGACCCACCGGGGAGCTGTTTTTT. Amino acids: CASLLKGPTGELFF.

This clonotype was picked up many times. In DNA, the CDR3 is TGTGCCAGCTCACCACCGGGAGGGAGCTTTAATCAGCCCCAGCATTTT. Translation: CASSPPGGSFNQPQHF. The chain recombines TRBV18 with TRBJ1-5; D is unresolved. The CDR3 is 16 amino acids. V was trimmed by 0 bases and J by 4 bases, leaving 13 bases between them. Germline V gene lookup returns CDR1 KGHSH and CDR2 LQKENI.